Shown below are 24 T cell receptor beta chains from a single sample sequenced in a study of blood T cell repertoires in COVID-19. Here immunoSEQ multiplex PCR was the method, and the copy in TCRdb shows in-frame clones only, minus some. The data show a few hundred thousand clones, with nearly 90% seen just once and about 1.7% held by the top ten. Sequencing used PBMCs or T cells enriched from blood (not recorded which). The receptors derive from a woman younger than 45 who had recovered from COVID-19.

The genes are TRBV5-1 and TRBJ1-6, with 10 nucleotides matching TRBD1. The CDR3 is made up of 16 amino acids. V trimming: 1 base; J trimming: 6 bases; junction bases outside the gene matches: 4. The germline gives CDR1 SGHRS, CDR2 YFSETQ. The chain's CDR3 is CASSLLGTGVNSPLHF. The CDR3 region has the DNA TGCGCCAGCAGCTTGCTTGGGACAGGGGTTAATTCACCCCTCCACTTT.

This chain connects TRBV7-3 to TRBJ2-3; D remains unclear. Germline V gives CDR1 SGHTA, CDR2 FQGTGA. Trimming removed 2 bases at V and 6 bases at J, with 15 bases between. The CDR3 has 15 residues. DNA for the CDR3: TGTGCCAGCAGCTTAGGCGGTCAGTCGGCGGATACGCAGTATTTT. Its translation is CASSLGGQSADTQYF.

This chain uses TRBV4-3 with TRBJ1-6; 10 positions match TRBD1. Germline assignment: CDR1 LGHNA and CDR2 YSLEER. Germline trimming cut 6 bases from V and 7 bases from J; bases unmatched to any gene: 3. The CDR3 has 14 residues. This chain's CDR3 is CASRRDRGNSPLHF. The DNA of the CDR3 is TGCGCCAGCAGGCGGGACAGGGGAAATTCACCCCTCCACTTT.

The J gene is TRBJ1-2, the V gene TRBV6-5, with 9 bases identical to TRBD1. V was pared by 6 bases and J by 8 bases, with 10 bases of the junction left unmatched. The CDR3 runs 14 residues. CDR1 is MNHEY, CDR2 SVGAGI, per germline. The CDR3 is CASRGRQGGYGYTF. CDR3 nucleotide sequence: TGTGCCAGCAGGGGCAGACAGGGGGGATACGGCTACACCTTC.

The CDR3 DNA reads as TGTGCCATCGCCGGGACAGGGAACACCGGGGAGCTGTTTTTT. This encodes CAIAGTGNTGELFF. The chain employs TRBV10-3 and TRBJ2-2; 8 bases fit TRBD1. J gave up 1 base and V 8 bases, and 3 bases lay outside the gene matches. The length of the CDR3 is 14 residues. Germline V CDR1 and CDR2: ENHRY, SYGVKD.

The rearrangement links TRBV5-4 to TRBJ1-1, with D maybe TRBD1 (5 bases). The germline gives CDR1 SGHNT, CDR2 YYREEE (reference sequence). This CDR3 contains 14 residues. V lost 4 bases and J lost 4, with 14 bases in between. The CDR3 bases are TGTGCCAGCAGCAACAGACGGGGGGTCACTGAAGCTTTCTTT. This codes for CASSNRRGVTEAFF.

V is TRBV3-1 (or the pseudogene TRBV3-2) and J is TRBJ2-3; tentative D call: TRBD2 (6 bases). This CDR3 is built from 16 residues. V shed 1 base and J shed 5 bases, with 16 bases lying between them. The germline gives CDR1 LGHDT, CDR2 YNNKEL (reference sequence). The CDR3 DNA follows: TGTGCCAGCAGCCAAGGTCGGAATGTGGGGGGAGATACGCAGTATTTT. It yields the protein CASSQGRNVGGDTQYF.

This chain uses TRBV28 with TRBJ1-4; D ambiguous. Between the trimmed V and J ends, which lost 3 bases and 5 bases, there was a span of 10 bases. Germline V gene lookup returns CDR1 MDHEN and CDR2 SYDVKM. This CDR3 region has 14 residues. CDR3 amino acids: CASSLWRLNEKLFF. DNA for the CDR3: TGTGCCAGCAGTTTGTGGCGGCTCAATGAAAAACTGTTTTTT.

The CDR3 coding sequence is TGTGCCAGTAGTCCAACCCAAGGACAGGGCACCGGGGAGCTGTTTTTT. Protein sequence: CASSPTQGQGTGELFF. The V and J genes are TRBV19 and TRBJ2-2, with TRBD1 matching over 8 bases. The V and J ends lost 5 bases and 4 bases, in that order; junction bases with no gene match: 9. This CDR3 spans 16 amino acids. Per the germline V gene, CDR1 is LNHDA and CDR2 is SQIVND (reference sequence).

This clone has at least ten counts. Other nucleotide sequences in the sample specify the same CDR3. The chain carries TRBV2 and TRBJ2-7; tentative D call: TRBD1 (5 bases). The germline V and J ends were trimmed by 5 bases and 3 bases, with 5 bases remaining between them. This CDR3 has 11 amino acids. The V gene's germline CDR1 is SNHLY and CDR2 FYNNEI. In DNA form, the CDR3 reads TGTGCCAGCAGTACAGGCTACGAGCAGTACTTC. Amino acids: CASSTGYEQYF.

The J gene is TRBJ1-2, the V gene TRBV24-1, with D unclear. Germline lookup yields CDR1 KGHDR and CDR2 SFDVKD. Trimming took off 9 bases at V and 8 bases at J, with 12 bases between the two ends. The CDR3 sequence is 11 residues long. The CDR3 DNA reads TGTGCCACCGGCGGGGTTGGCGGCTACACCTTC. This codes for CATGGVGGYTF.

The CDR3 protein is CASRPDSTPGTQYF. CDR3 bases: TGTGCCAGCAGACCGGACAGTACTCCAGGAACCCAGTACTTC. The rearrangement uses TRBV6-5 and TRBJ2-5, with D possibly TRBD1 on 6 matching bases. With 6 bases removed from V and 8 bases from J, the gap between germline ends came to 19 bases. The CDR3 covers 14 residues. Germline V CDR1 and CDR2: MNHEY, SVGAGI.

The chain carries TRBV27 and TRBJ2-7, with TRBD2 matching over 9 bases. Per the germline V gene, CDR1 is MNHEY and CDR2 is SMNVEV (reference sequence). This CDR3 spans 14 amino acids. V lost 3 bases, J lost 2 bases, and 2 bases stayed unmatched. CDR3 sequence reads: CASSFRGRAYEQYF. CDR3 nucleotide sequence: TGTGCCAGCAGTTTCCGCGGGAGGGCCTACGAGCAGTACTTC.

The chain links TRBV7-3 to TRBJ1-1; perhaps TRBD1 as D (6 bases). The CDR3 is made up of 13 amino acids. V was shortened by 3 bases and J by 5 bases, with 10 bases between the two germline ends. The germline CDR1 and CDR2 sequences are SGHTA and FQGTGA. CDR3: CASSFTGRTEAFF. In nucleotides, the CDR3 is TGTGCCAGCAGCTTCACAGGGAGAACTGAAGCTTTCTTT.

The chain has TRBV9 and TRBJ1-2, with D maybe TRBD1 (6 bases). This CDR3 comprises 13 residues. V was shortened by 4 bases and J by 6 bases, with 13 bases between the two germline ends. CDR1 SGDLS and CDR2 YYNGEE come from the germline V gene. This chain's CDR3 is CASSTTGIHGYTF. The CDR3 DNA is TGTGCCAGCAGCACCACAGGGATCCATGGCTACACCTTC.

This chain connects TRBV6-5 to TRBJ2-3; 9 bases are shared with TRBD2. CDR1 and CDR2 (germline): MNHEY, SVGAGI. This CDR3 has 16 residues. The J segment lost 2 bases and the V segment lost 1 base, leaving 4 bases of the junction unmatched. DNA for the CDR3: TGTGCCAGCAGTTACTTAGCGGGGGCCCTCACAGATACGCAGTATTTT. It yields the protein CASSYLAGALTDTQYF.

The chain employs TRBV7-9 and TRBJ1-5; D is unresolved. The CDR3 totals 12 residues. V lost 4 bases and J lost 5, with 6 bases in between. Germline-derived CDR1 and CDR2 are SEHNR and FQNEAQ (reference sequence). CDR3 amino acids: CASSSEDQPQHF. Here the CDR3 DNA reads TGTGCCAGCAGCTCAGAGGATCAGCCCCAGCATTTT.

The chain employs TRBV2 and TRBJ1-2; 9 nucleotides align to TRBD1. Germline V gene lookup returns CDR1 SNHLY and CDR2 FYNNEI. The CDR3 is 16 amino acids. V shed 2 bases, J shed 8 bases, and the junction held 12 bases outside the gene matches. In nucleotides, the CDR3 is TGTGCCAGCAGTGAATTGGGGGACAGGGTGATGAGGGGCTACACCTTC. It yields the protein CASSELGDRVMRGYTF.

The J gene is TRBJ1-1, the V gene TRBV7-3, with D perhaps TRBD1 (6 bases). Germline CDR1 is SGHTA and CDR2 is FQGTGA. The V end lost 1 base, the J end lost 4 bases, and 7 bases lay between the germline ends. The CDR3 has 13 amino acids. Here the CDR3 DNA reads TGTGCCAGCAGCTTAATCAGGGGCACTGAAGCTTTCTTT. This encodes CASSLIRGTEAFF.

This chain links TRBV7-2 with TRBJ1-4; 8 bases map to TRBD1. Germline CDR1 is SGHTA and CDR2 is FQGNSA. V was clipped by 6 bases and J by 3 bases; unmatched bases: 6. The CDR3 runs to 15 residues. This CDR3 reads CASRRQGKANEKLFF. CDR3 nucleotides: TGTGCCAGCAGACGACAGGGGAAAGCTAATGAAAAACTGTTTTTT.

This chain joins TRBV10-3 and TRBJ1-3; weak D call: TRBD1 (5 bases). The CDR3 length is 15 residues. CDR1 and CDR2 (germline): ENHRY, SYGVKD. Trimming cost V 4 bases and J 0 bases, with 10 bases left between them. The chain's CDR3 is CAISGRGVSGNTIYF. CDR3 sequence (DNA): TGTGCCATCAGTGGGCGGGGGGTCTCTGGAAACACCATATATTTT.

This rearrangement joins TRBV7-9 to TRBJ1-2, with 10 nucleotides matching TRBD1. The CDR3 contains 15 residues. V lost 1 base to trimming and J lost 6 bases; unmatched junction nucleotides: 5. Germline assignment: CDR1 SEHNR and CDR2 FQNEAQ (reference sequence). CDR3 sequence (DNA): TGTGCCAGCAGCTTAGGTTTTGGGACAGGGGATGGCTACACCTTC. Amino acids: CASSLGFGTGDGYTF.

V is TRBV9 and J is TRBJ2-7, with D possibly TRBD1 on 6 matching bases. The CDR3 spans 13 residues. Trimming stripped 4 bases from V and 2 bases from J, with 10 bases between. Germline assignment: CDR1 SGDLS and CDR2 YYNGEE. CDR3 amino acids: CASSQDSTYEQYF. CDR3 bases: TGTGCCAGCAGCCAGGACAGTACCTACGAGCAGTACTTC.

Here the CDR3 DNA reads TGTGCCAGCAGCGAGGCCCTATCGGGGGGGTTATTCGATGAGCAGTTCTTC. Protein product: CASSEALSGGLFDEQFF. The chain is built from TRBV9 and TRBJ2-1; TRBD2 agrees at 8 bases. The germline CDR1 and CDR2 sequences are SGDLS and YYNGEE. CDR3 length: 17 amino acids. The V gene end was trimmed by 3 bases and the J gene end by 8 bases; junction bases not matched to a gene: 16.